Listed below are T cell receptor beta chains from one sample, sequenced in a study of vaccination and CD4 T cells after COVID-19. Via MiXCR, TCRdb re-called the PCR reads, giving one row per CDR3 protein. The sample consists of about 570 distinct CDR3 sequences, 9.5% to 13% of them appearing once. These receptors' antigens are unknown. Sequenced material: CD4+ T cells from blood, cultured in vitro. These receptors came from a human donor in good health. Each CDR3 is given with its conserved first and last residue. Each record gives: CDR3 DNA, CDR3 protein, D gene, clone size, J gene, V gene. D genes are given only for firm matches. Rows give clone size only sometimes, using once, few, many, or a class for an expanded clone.

DNA: TGTGCCAGCTCGGGGTCGGCGGGGGCCCCCCCCACAGATACGCAGTATTTT
CDR3: CASSGSAGAPPTDTQYF
D: .
size: large
J: TRBJ2-3
V: TRBV6-1

DNA: TGTGCCAGCAGTCCGGGACTAGCCCACACCGGGGAGCTGTTTTTT
CDR3: CASSPGLAHTGELFF
D: TRBD2
size: large
J: TRBJ2-2
V: TRBV28

DNA: TGTGCCAGCAGCCCGCTTACTCTTAGAGGGTACAATGAGCAGTTCTTC
CDR3: CASSPLTLRGYNEQFF
D: .
size: once
J: TRBJ2-1
V: TRBV3-1

DNA: TGCAGTGCTAGATTGGCGGGACAGGGGGGAAACACTGAAGCTTTCTTT
CDR3: CSARLAGQGGNTEAFF
D: TRBD1
size: large
J: TRBJ1-1
V: TRBV20-1

DNA: TGCGCCAGCAGCTCCGCCGGAGTGGCAGCGGGAGCCCTCCAAGAGACCCAGTACTTC
CDR3: CASSSAGVAAGALQETQYF
D: TRBD2
size: once
J: TRBJ2-5
V: TRBV5-1

DNA: TGTGCCAGCAGCCGGACAGAGACGTCACCAACTAATGAAAAACTGTTTTTT
CDR3: CASSRTETSPTNEKLFF
D: .
size: few
J: TRBJ1-4
V: TRBV4-2

DNA: TGCGCCAGCAGCTTCGCCAGGGATTTAGCAGATACGCAGTATTTT
CDR3: CASSFARDLADTQYF
D: .
size: few
J: TRBJ2-3
V: TRBV5-1

DNA: TGTGCCAGCAGCGTAGGTGACAGTTACGAGCAGTACTTC
CDR3: CASSVGDSYEQYF
D: .
size: .
J: TRBJ2-7
V: TRBV9

DNA: TGTGCCAGCAGCCTCACCCCGGGGGGGATTGGTACCTATGGCTACACCTTC
CDR3: CASSLTPGGIGTYGYTF
D: .
size: .
J: TRBJ1-2
V: TRBV9

DNA: TGCAGTGCTAATTCGGCCCAGCGGAACGCTTTCTACGAGCAGTACTTC
CDR3: CSANSAQRNAFYEQYF
D: .
size: medium-sized
J: TRBJ2-7
V: TRBV20-1

DNA: TGTGCCAGCTCAAGACAGGGCGGGGGCACTGAAGCTTTCTTT
CDR3: CASSRQGGGTEAFF
D: TRBD1
size: few
J: TRBJ1-1
V: TRBV18

DNA: TGTGCCAGCAGTTCTACAGGGGGGGGAAACACCATATATTTT
CDR3: CASSSTGGGNTIYF
D: TRBD1
size: medium-sized
J: TRBJ1-3
V: TRBV27

DNA: TGCAGCGTAATTCCCGACGCGAATACGCAGTATTTT
CDR3: CSVIPDANTQYF
D: .
size: .
J: TRBJ2-3
V: TRBV29-1

DNA: TGTGCCAGCAGCGTCACTGGGGCCAACGTCCTGACTTTC
CDR3: CASSVTGANVLTF
D: .
size: .
J: TRBJ2-6
V: TRBV9

DNA: TGTGCCACCAGTGGCAGGGGCCCGAATCAGCCCCAGCATTTT
CDR3: CATSGRGPNQPQHF
D: .
size: large
J: TRBJ1-5
V: TRBV24-1

DNA: TGCAGTGCTCCCGGGACAGGGAGTAAGGATACGCAGTATTTT
CDR3: CSAPGTGSKDTQYF
D: TRBD1
size: large
J: TRBJ2-3
V: TRBV20-1

DNA: TGTGCCAGCAGCCGGACGGACAGCCCTAGGGGGGGCTACACCTTC
CDR3: CASSRTDSPRGGYTF
D: .
size: large
J: TRBJ1-2
V: TRBV7-9

DNA: TGTGCCAGTAGTATTCTTCTTCTACGGACAGAGGGATATGGCTACACCTTC
CDR3: CASSILLLRTEGYGYTF
D: .
size: medium-sized
J: TRBJ1-2
V: TRBV19

DNA: TGTGCCAGCTCACCTCTCCGGGGCACTGAAGCTTTCTTT
CDR3: CASSPLRGTEAFF
D: .
size: medium-sized
J: TRBJ1-1
V: TRBV18

DNA: TGCGCCAGCAGCCTCCGACCCTGGACTAGCGGGAGACACGAGCAGTACTTC
CDR3: CASSLRPWTSGRHEQYF
D: TRBD2
size: .
J: TRBJ2-7
V: TRBV4-1

DNA: TGTGCCAGCAGTTTCGGACAGACCACTGAAGCTTTCTTT
CDR3: CASSFGQTTEAFF
D: .
size: large
J: TRBJ1-1
V: TRBV7-3

DNA: TGTGCCAGCAGTATAGCGGGGGGGCCTAAGGATACGCAGTATTTT
CDR3: CASSIAGGPKDTQYF
D: TRBD2
size: medium-sized
J: TRBJ2-3
V: TRBV12-3/TRBV12-4

DNA: TGTGCCAGCAGCCCACAAGGTCGCCAGAGCTCCTACAATGAGCAGTTCTTC
CDR3: CASSPQGRQSSYNEQFF
D: .
size: .
J: TRBJ2-1
V: TRBV27